The subject of this entry is one T cell receptor beta chain. Its antigen is currently unknown. The repertoire was sequenced with immunoSEQ multiplex PCR; TCRdb's copy has only in-frame clones and lacks some. The table lists under 90,000 clones, around 90% of them singletons, with about 4% in the top ten. This entry comes from a study of graft-versus-host responses after intestinal transplantation. Broader study findings: Early declines in HvG clones that occurred post-transplant were associated with peak circulating GvH clone levels.

The source material was unstimulated CD8+ T cells sorted from spleen or lymph node cells, sampled before transplant. This receptor was taken from a human donor who was the organ donor for an intestinal transplant.

CDR3 bases: TGTGCCAGCAGTTATTCGACAGGGTCCGGGGAGACCCAGTACTTC. Protein: CASSYSTGSGETQYF. The chain uses TRBV6-5 and TRBJ2-5; 7 nucleotides line up with TRBD1. Germline V gene sequence: CDR1 MNHEY, CDR2 SVGAGI. The CDR3 length is 15 residues. V lost 3 bases and J lost 5; bases outside the gene matches: 9.